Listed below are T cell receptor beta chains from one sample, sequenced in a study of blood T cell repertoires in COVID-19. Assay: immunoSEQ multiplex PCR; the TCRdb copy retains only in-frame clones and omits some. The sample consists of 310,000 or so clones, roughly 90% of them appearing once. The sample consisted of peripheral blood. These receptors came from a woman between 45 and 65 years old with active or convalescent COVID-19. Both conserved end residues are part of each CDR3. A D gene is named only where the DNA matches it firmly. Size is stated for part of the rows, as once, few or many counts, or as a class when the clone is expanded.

cdr3_nt: TGTGCCAGCAGCCTCTTGGGACAGAGCAATTCACCCCTCCACTTT
cdr3_aa: CASSLLGQSNSPLHF
clone_size: .
j_call: TRBJ1-6
d_call: TRBD1
cdr3_length: 15
v_call: TRBV27

cdr3_nt: TGTGCTAGTGGTTTGGTACCGGCACAGGGGGCCATTAACTATGGCTACACCTTC
cdr3_aa: CASGLVPAQGAINYGYTF
clone_size: .
j_call: TRBJ1-2
d_call: TRBD1
cdr3_length: 18
v_call: TRBV12-5

cdr3_nt: TGCAGCCAAAGGGGCCCGGGCGAGCAGTACTTC
cdr3_aa: CSQRGPGEQYF
clone_size: .
j_call: TRBJ2-7
d_call: .
cdr3_length: 11
v_call: TRBV20-1

cdr3_nt: TGTGCCAGCAGTTCACCGGGACAGGGTTCCGGGCCCCAGCATTTT
cdr3_aa: CASSSPGQGSGPQHF
clone_size: once
j_call: TRBJ1-5
d_call: TRBD1
cdr3_length: 15
v_call: TRBV28

cdr3_nt: TGCGCCAGCAGCCAGGCCTTGGCTAGCGGTCACACCCAGTACTTC
cdr3_aa: CASSQALASGHTQYF
clone_size: .
j_call: TRBJ2-5
d_call: TRBD2
cdr3_length: 15
v_call: TRBV4-3

cdr3_nt: TGTGCCAGCACCCGGGACAGCCACGAGCAGTACTTC
cdr3_aa: CASTRDSHEQYF
clone_size: .
j_call: TRBJ2-7
d_call: TRBD1
cdr3_length: 12
v_call: TRBV12-3/TRBV12-4

cdr3_nt: TGTGCCAGCAGCTGGGCATGGGCCTCAAACTATGGCTACACCTTC
cdr3_aa: CASSWAWASNYGYTF
clone_size: .
j_call: TRBJ1-2
d_call: .
cdr3_length: 15
v_call: TRBV5-5

cdr3_nt: TGTGCCAGCAGTCTCCAGGGGGCGAGGGAAAAACTGTTTTTT
cdr3_aa: CASSLQGAREKLFF
clone_size: .
j_call: TRBJ1-4
d_call: TRBD1
cdr3_length: 14
v_call: TRBV6-5

cdr3_nt: TGTGCCACCAGCGAAAGCGGGAGGAGTTTGGATACGCAGTATTTT
cdr3_aa: CATSESGRSLDTQYF
clone_size: .
j_call: TRBJ2-3
d_call: TRBD2
cdr3_length: 15
v_call: TRBV24-1

cdr3_nt: TGTGCCAGCAGCTTAGGGACAGACTACGAGCAGTACTTC
cdr3_aa: CASSLGTDYEQYF
clone_size: .
j_call: TRBJ2-7
d_call: .
cdr3_length: 13
v_call: TRBV11-2

cdr3_nt: TGCGCCAGCAGGGGAGCGGGGGTTGAGACCCAGTACTTC
cdr3_aa: CASRGAGVETQYF
clone_size: .
j_call: TRBJ2-5
d_call: TRBD2
cdr3_length: 13
v_call: TRBV4-1

cdr3_nt: TGTGCCAGCAGCCCCCCTGTTGGGACACAACTATATAGCAATCAGCCCCAGCATTTT
cdr3_aa: CASSPPVGTQLYSNQPQHF
clone_size: .
j_call: TRBJ1-5
d_call: .
cdr3_length: 19
v_call: TRBV7-9

cdr3_nt: TGTGCCAGTAAGGGGGCGGGGGGCTACACCTTC
cdr3_aa: CASKGAGGYTF
clone_size: few
j_call: TRBJ1-2
d_call: TRBD1
cdr3_length: 11
v_call: TRBV27

cdr3_nt: TGCGCCAGCAGCTCGCGGGGCCTCACTACACCCCTCCACTTT
cdr3_aa: CASSSRGLTTPLHF
clone_size: .
j_call: TRBJ1-6
d_call: .
cdr3_length: 14
v_call: TRBV5-1

cdr3_nt: TGTGCCAGCTCACCGCGGGACAGGGAGAAAGAGACCCAGTACTTC
cdr3_aa: CASSPRDREKETQYF
clone_size: .
j_call: TRBJ2-5
d_call: TRBD1
cdr3_length: 15
v_call: TRBV18

cdr3_nt: TGTGCCAGCGCAAAGCGACAGGGGGCGAACACTGAAGCTTTCTTT
cdr3_aa: CASAKRQGANTEAFF
clone_size: few
j_call: TRBJ1-1
d_call: TRBD1
cdr3_length: 15
v_call: TRBV19

cdr3_nt: TGTGCCAGCAGCTCCCCGGACAGGGTTGATACGCAGTATTTT
cdr3_aa: CASSSPDRVDTQYF
clone_size: .
j_call: TRBJ2-3
d_call: TRBD1
cdr3_length: 14
v_call: TRBV7-9

cdr3_nt: TGTGCCAGCAGTAGCCAGCGGGATCTCACAGATACGCAGTATTTT
cdr3_aa: CASSSQRDLTDTQYF
clone_size: once
j_call: TRBJ2-3
d_call: TRBD2
cdr3_length: 15
v_call: TRBV6-2/TRBV6-3

cdr3_nt: TGTGCCAGCAGCCAAGGACTAGCGGGAGGAAACGAGCAGTACTTC
cdr3_aa: CASSQGLAGGNEQYF
clone_size: .
j_call: TRBJ2-7
d_call: TRBD2
cdr3_length: 15
v_call: TRBV3-1/TRBV3-2

cdr3_nt: TGTGCCAGCAGCCGAAAACAGGGGCCCCTCTACTACAATGAGCAGTTCTTC
cdr3_aa: CASSRKQGPLYYNEQFF
clone_size: .
j_call: TRBJ2-1
d_call: TRBD1
cdr3_length: 17
v_call: TRBV14

cdr3_nt: TGTGCCAGCAGCTTTGGGGGCGTTTTTGGCTACACCTTC
cdr3_aa: CASSFGGVFGYTF
clone_size: .
j_call: TRBJ1-2
d_call: .
cdr3_length: 13
v_call: TRBV7-8

cdr3_nt: TGTGCCAGCAGCCCAAAAGACAGGGTCACTGAAGCTTTCTTT
cdr3_aa: CASSPKDRVTEAFF
clone_size: .
j_call: TRBJ1-1
d_call: TRBD1
cdr3_length: 14
v_call: TRBV9

cdr3_nt: TGTGCCAGCAGCGTGCGAGGACAGGGCCAGTCGCGGCAGTACTTC
cdr3_aa: CASSVRGQGQSRQYF
clone_size: .
j_call: TRBJ2-7
d_call: TRBD1
cdr3_length: 15
v_call: TRBV5-4

cdr3_nt: TGTGCCAGCAGCCAAGTTATCAGCTCGGGGGAGAACACTGAAGCTTTCTTT
cdr3_aa: CASSQVISSGENTEAFF
clone_size: .
j_call: TRBJ1-1
d_call: .
cdr3_length: 17
v_call: TRBV4-2

cdr3_nt: TGTGCCAGCAGCCGGACTCCTGGAAACACCATATATTTT
cdr3_aa: CASSRTPGNTIYF
clone_size: once
j_call: TRBJ1-3
d_call: .
cdr3_length: 13
v_call: TRBV11-3

cdr3_nt: TGTGCCAGCAGCTTAGGTAGCGGGAGGGCCATATTATACAATGAGCAGTTCTTC
cdr3_aa: CASSLGSGRAILYNEQFF
clone_size: once
j_call: TRBJ2-1
d_call: TRBD2
cdr3_length: 18
v_call: TRBV7-8

cdr3_nt: TGCGCCAGCAGCCTAAAGACAGGGGCGGCCGGGGAGCTGTTTTTT
cdr3_aa: CASSLKTGAAGELFF
clone_size: few
j_call: TRBJ2-2
d_call: TRBD1
cdr3_length: 15
v_call: TRBV5-1

cdr3_nt: TGCGCCAGCAGCCAACTCCAGGGGTCTGAAGCTTTCTTT
cdr3_aa: CASSQLQGSEAFF
clone_size: .
j_call: TRBJ1-1
d_call: .
cdr3_length: 13
v_call: TRBV4-1

cdr3_nt: TGTGCCAGCAGTTTCCGGGGGGCTGCCTACAATGAGCAGTTCTTC
cdr3_aa: CASSFRGAAYNEQFF
clone_size: .
j_call: TRBJ2-1
d_call: .
cdr3_length: 15
v_call: TRBV2

cdr3_nt: TGTGCCAGCAGCCTAATCCCTGGTGGCAATCAGCCCCAGCATTTT
cdr3_aa: CASSLIPGGNQPQHF
clone_size: .
j_call: TRBJ1-5
d_call: .
cdr3_length: 15
v_call: TRBV7-2

cdr3_nt: TGTGCCAGCAGCCGCGGACAGGGGGCTCCTAACACCGGGGAGCTGTTTTTT
cdr3_aa: CASSRGQGAPNTGELFF
clone_size: .
j_call: TRBJ2-2
d_call: TRBD1
cdr3_length: 17
v_call: TRBV5-6

cdr3_nt: TGTGCCAGTAGTATCCTCCGGGACAGATATAATGAAAAACTGTTTTTT
cdr3_aa: CASSILRDRYNEKLFF
clone_size: .
j_call: TRBJ1-4
d_call: TRBD1
cdr3_length: 16
v_call: TRBV19

cdr3_nt: TGTGCCAGCAGCCCCAAAGACAGACAAAATCAGCCCCAGCATTTT
cdr3_aa: CASSPKDRQNQPQHF
clone_size: few
j_call: TRBJ1-5
d_call: .
cdr3_length: 15
v_call: TRBV4-2

cdr3_nt: TGTGCCAGCAGCCCCCTTAGGGGTATCACGGAGACCCAGTACTTC
cdr3_aa: CASSPLRGITETQYF
clone_size: .
j_call: TRBJ2-5
d_call: .
cdr3_length: 15
v_call: TRBV3-1/TRBV3-2

cdr3_nt: TGTGCCAGCAGTTACGCCCGGGAGCGGTATTTT
cdr3_aa: CASSYARERYF
clone_size: .
j_call: TRBJ2-3
d_call: .
cdr3_length: 11
v_call: TRBV6-2/TRBV6-3

cdr3_nt: TGTGCCAGCAGCCAAACTCCGACGGGTCCGTGGGGCTACACCTTC
cdr3_aa: CASSQTPTGPWGYTF
clone_size: .
j_call: TRBJ1-2
d_call: .
cdr3_length: 15
v_call: TRBV3-1/TRBV3-2

cdr3_nt: TGTGCCAGCAGCTTGGCTACTAGTAGGGCCTCCGAGCAGTACTTC
cdr3_aa: CASSLATSRASEQYF
clone_size: .
j_call: TRBJ2-7
d_call: .
cdr3_length: 15
v_call: TRBV5-4

cdr3_nt: TGTGCCTGGAGTGATCCGCAGGCAGGCTACACCTTC
cdr3_aa: CAWSDPQAGYTF
clone_size: .
j_call: TRBJ1-2
d_call: .
cdr3_length: 12
v_call: TRBV30

cdr3_nt: TGTGCCAGCAGCCGAGCCATGAACACTGAAGCTTTCTTT
cdr3_aa: CASSRAMNTEAFF
clone_size: once
j_call: TRBJ1-1
d_call: .
cdr3_length: 13
v_call: TRBV6-5

cdr3_nt: TGTGCCAGCAGCGTAGGAGCTAGCGGGGGGTTCACGAACAATGAGCAGTTCTTC
cdr3_aa: CASSVGASGGFTNNEQFF
clone_size: .
j_call: TRBJ2-1
d_call: TRBD2
cdr3_length: 18
v_call: TRBV9

cdr3_nt: TGCGCCAGCAGCTTGGTGCTGGGAGCGAACACCGGGGAGCTGTTTTTT
cdr3_aa: CASSLVLGANTGELFF
clone_size: .
j_call: TRBJ2-2
d_call: .
cdr3_length: 16
v_call: TRBV5-1